The 17 T cell receptor beta chains below all came from one sample that was sequenced in a study of control samples from healthy donors and cancer patients. Sequenced by immunoSEQ multiplex PCR; TCRdb stores in-frame clones only, minus some. The data hold some 120,000 clones, with 92% observed a single time. What was sequenced was PBMCs. The receptors come from a man of 80 years or more with head and neck cancer.

The chain has TRBV18 and TRBJ2-1, with 7 bases lining up with TRBD2. The CDR3 runs 14 residues. Per germline, CDR1 KGHSH and CDR2 LQKENI. The V gene end was trimmed by 3 bases and the J gene end by 10 bases; junction bases not matched to a gene: 9. CDR3 nucleotide sequence: TGTGCCAGCTCACCCCCGGAGACAGCGGGGGAGCAGTTCTTC. It is translated as CASSPPETAGEQFF.

This chain uses TRBV18 with TRBJ1-2; the match to TRBD1 covers 8 bases. The CDR3 is 17 amino acids. The junction had 10 bases not matched to a gene; V was cut back by 2 bases and J by 2 bases. Germline V gene lookup returns CDR1 KGHSH and CDR2 LQKENI. CDR3 DNA sequence: TGTGCCAGCTCACCAATACAAACCAGGACAGGGAACTATGGCTACACCTTC. This gives the protein CASSPIQTRTGNYGYTF.

J is TRBJ2-1 and V is TRBV30; the match to TRBD2 covers 14 bases. The germline V gene encodes CDR1 GTSNPN and CDR2 SVGIG (reference sequence). Trimming took 2 bases from V and 10 from J; bases not matched to a gene: 10. The length of the CDR3 is 16 residues. The CDR3 loop reads CAWSMGLAGDRSEQFF. CDR3 DNA sequence: TGTGCCTGGAGTATGGGACTAGCGGGAGATAGGAGCGAGCAGTTCTTC.

This chain connects TRBV30 to TRBJ2-1; tentatively, D is TRBD1 or TRBD2 (6 bases each). The V gene's germline CDR1 is GTSNPN and CDR2 SVGIG (reference sequence). Between the trimmed V and J ends, which lost 4 bases and 5 bases, there was a span of 15 bases. The CDR3 sequence is 14 residues long. CDR3 protein: CAWTPKGGNNEQFF. The CDR3 nucleotides read TGTGCCTGGACCCCGAAGGGGGGTAACAATGAGCAGTTCTTC.

The CDR3 sequence is CASSSPPDRFNQPQHF. DNA of the CDR3: TGTGCCAGCAGTTCACCCCCGGACAGGTTCAATCAGCCCCAGCATTTT. The chain employs TRBV6-2 or TRBV6-3 and TRBJ1-5, with TRBD1 identical over 7 bases. CDR1 is MNHEY and CDR2 is SVGEGT in the germline V gene. Trimming cost V 4 bases and J 3 bases; bases outside gene matches: 9. This CDR3 spans 16 amino acids.

CDR3 amino acids: CASSVAVQSSQETQYF. The CDR3 nucleotides are TGTGCCAGCAGCGTAGCTGTGCAGAGTTCCCAAGAGACCCAGTACTTC. The chain joins TRBV9 to TRBJ2-5; no clear D. In germline, CDR1 is SGDLS, CDR2 YYNGEE. Trimming removed 0 bases from V and 1 base from J, with 13 bases in between. The CDR3 contains 16 residues.

This chain uses TRBV29-1 with TRBJ2-2; 9 nucleotides agree with TRBD1. The CDR3 extends over 15 amino acids. V shed 2 bases, J shed 8 bases, and the junction held 9 bases outside the gene matches. Looked up from germline, CDR1 is SQVTM and CDR2 is ANQGSEA. The CDR3 region has the DNA TGCAGCGTTGAAATTCGGACAGGGGCGGCTGGGGAGCTGTTTTTT. It yields the protein CSVEIRTGAAGELFF.

The CDR3 region has the DNA TGCGCCAGCAGCTTGGAGGGACTAGCGGGCACAGATACGCAGTATTTT. Protein product: CASSLEGLAGTDTQYF. This rearrangement joins TRBV5-1 to TRBJ2-3, with 11 nucleotides matching TRBD2. V gave up 0 bases and J gave up 1 base; unmatched junction bases: 1. Germline CDR1 reads SGHRS; CDR2 reads YFSETQ. The CDR3 consists of 16 residues.

The table lists this clone with a few counts. The chain couples TRBV3-1 (or the pseudogene TRBV3-2) to TRBJ1-1; unclear D gene. The germline V and J ends were trimmed by 3 bases and 6 bases, with 14 bases remaining between them. The germline gives CDR1 LGHDT, CDR2 YNNKEL (reference sequence). The CDR3 is 14 residues long. The CDR3 DNA is TGTGCCAGCAGCCATTCCCTTTGGATGGCTGAAGCTTTCTTT. Protein: CASSHSLWMAEAFF.

The genes are TRBV9 and TRBJ2-7; D gene ambiguous. This CDR3 spans 14 amino acids. Trimming pared 0 bases from V and 2 bases from J, leaving 9 bases between. Germline lookup yields CDR1 SGDLS and CDR2 YYNGEE. This CDR3 is CASSVGPSTYEQYF. CDR3 nucleotides: TGTGCCAGCAGCGTAGGCCCCAGCACCTACGAGCAGTACTTC.

This clone was detected once. This chain connects TRBV5-1 to TRBJ2-7; 9 positions match TRBD2. Germline CDR1 reads SGHRS; CDR2 reads YFSETQ. This CDR3 is 14 amino acids long. With 4 bases clipped from V and 4 bases from J, the junction kept 6 bases outside the gene matches. The CDR3: CASSPALAGYEQYF. In DNA form, the CDR3 reads TGCGCCAGCAGCCCCGCCCTAGCGGGATACGAGCAGTACTTC.

V usage is TRBV6-1 and J usage is TRBJ1-5; 8 bases match TRBD1. V shed 1 base and J 5 bases; nucleotides not matched to a gene: 4. This CDR3 has 15 amino acids. Germline CDR1 reads MNHNS; CDR2 reads SASEGT. Here the CDR3 reads CASSEGRTGHQPQHF. The CDR3 nucleotides read TGTGCCAGCAGTGAAGGAAGGACAGGGCATCAGCCCCAGCATTTT.

The chain has TRBV10-3 and TRBJ1-6; D uncertain. The CDR3 spans 17 residues. The germline V gene encodes CDR1 ENHRY and CDR2 SYGVKD. The germline V and J ends were trimmed by 3 bases and 6 bases, with 18 bases remaining between them. CDR3 bases: TGTGCCATCAGTGAAAAAGGACCGAGTAACGTTAATTCACCCCTCCACTTT. As protein: CAISEKGPSNVNSPLHF.

The J gene is TRBJ2-3, the V gene TRBV6-2 or TRBV6-3, with 8 bases fitting TRBD2. The CDR3 contains 15 residues. Germline V CDR1 and CDR2: MNHEY, SVGEGT. Trimming at V came to 2 bases and at J to 7 bases, leaving 8 bases not matched to a gene. Here the CDR3 DNA reads TGTGCCAGCAGTTACGAGGGACTAGGGAGGAATACGCAGTATTTT. Its protein is CASSYEGLGRNTQYF.

The rearrangement joins TRBV19 to TRBJ1-5; D ambiguous. CDR1 and CDR2 (germline): LNHDA, SQIVND (reference sequence). Trimming removed 4 bases from V and 7 bases from J, with 14 bases in between. This CDR3 contains 14 residues. The CDR3 loop reads CASSTGREYQPQHF. The CDR3 nucleotides are TGTGCCAGTAGTACCGGGAGGGAGTACCAGCCCCAGCATTTT. Full variable domain (missing parts from reference TRBV19 and TRBJ1-5): DGGITQSPKYLFRKEGQNVTLSCEQNLNHDAMYWYRQDPGQGLRLIYYSQIVNDFQKGDIAEGYSVSREKKESFPLTVTSAQKNPTAFYLCASSTGREYQPQHFGDGTRLSIL.

This chain uses TRBV5-1 with TRBJ1-4, with D uncertain. The V gene lost 4 bases and the J gene lost 4 bases, with 8 bases spanning the gap. CDR3 length: 13 amino acids. CDR1 and CDR2 (germline): SGHRS, YFSETQ. The CDR3 sequence is CASSGGGNEKLFF. DNA for the CDR3: TGCGCCAGCAGCGGTGGAGGTAATGAAAAACTGTTTTTT.

The rearrangement uses TRBV11-2 and TRBJ1-4, with TRBD1 matching 12 bases. Germline trimming cut 5 bases from V and 0 bases from J; bases unmatched to any gene: 7. The CDR3 loop spans 18 amino acids. Germline CDR1 SGHAT, CDR2 FQNNGV. In nucleotides, the CDR3 is TGTGCCAGCAGCGTCGGGACAGGGGGCAGAACAACTAATGAAAAACTGTTTTTT. It specifies CASSVGTGGRTTNEKLFF.